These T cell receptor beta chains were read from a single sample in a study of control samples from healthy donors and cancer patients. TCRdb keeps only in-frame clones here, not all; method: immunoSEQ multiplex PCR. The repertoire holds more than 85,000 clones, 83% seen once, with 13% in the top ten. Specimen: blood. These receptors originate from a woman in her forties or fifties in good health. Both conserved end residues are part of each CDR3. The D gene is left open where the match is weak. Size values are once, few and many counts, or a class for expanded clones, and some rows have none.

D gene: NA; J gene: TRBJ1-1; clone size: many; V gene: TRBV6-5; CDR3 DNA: TGTGCCAGCAGTTACCGATACGACAGGAAAGCTTTCTTT; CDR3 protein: CASSYRYDRKAFF
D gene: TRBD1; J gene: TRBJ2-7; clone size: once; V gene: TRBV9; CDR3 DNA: TGTGCCAGCAGCGTAGGGGAGGGACAGGGCTCCTACGAGCAGTACTTC; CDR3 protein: CASSVGEGQGSYEQYF
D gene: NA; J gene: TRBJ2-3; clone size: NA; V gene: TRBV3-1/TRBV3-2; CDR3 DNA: TGTGCCAGCAGCCTGACAGGTCCGATCACAGATACGCAGTATTTT; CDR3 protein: CASSLTGPITDTQYF
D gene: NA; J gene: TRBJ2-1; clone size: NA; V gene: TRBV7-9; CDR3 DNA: TGTGCCAGCAGCTTAGCTGGAGGGCGGGGGCCTTTCAATGAGCAGTTCTTC; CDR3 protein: CASSLAGGRGPFNEQFF
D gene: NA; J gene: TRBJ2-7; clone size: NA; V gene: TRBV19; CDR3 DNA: TGTGCCAGTAGTGCCGTATATGGAGGGGACTACGAGCAGTACTTC; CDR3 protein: CASSAVYGGDYEQYF
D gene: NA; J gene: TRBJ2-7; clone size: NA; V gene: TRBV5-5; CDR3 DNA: TGTGCCAGCAGCTTGGCGGGGGCCCACGAGCAGTACTTC; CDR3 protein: CASSLAGAHEQYF
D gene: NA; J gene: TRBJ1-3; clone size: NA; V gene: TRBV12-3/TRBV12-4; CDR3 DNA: TGTGCCAGCAGTTTTAACACCATATATTTT; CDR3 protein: CASSFNTIYF
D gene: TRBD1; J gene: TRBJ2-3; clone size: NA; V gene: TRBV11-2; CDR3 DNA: TGTGCCAGCAGCTTAAGGGGGACAGTTTTTGCCACAGATACGCAGTATTTT; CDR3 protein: CASSLRGTVFATDTQYF
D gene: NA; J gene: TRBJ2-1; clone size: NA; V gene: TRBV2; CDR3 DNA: TGTGCCAGCACCCCCACGAGGGTCGAGCAGTTCTTC; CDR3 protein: CASTPTRVEQFF
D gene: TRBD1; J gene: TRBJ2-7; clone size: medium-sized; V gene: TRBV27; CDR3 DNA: TGTGCCAGCAGTCGGACAGGGAGCTCCTACGAGCAGTACTTC; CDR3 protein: CASSRTGSSYEQYF
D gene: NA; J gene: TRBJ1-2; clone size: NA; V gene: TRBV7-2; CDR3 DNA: TGTGCCAGCAGTGTAGCTGGGGTAGGGTATGGCTACACCTTC; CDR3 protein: CASSVAGVGYGYTF
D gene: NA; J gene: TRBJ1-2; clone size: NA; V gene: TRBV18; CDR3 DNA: TGTGCCAGCTCACCAGCGGTGGGGGGCGGCTACACCTTC; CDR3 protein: CASSPAVGGGYTF
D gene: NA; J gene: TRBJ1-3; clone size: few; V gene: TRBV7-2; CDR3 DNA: TGTGCCAGCTCACGGGATAACTCTGGAAACACCATATATTTT; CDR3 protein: CASSRDNSGNTIYF
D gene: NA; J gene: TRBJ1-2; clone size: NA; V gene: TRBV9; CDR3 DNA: TGTGCCAGCAGCGTAGGTAGGGGAAACTATGGCTACACCTTC; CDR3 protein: CASSVGRGNYGYTF
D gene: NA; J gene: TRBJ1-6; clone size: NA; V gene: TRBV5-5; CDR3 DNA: TGTGCCAGCAGCTTGCAGGGATCGAATAATTCACCCCTCCACTTT; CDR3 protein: CASSLQGSNNSPLHF
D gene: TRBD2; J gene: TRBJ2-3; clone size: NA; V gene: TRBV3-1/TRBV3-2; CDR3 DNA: TGTGCCAGCAGCCTTAAAGCGCGGGGGGGCAAAGATACGCAGTATTTT; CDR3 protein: CASSLKARGGKDTQYF
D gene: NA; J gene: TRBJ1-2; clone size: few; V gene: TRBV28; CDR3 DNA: TGTGCCAGCAGTCTGGCAGTAAAGTATGGCTACACCTTC; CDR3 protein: CASSLAVKYGYTF
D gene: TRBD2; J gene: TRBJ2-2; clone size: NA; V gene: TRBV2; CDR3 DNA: TGTGCCAGCAGTGAAGCGGGCAGCGGGGGGGCCGGGGAGCTGTTTTTT; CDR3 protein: CASSEAGSGGAGELFF
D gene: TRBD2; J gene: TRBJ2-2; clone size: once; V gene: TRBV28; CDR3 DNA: TGTGCCAGCAGCCTCGACGAATTACTAGCGGGGGGTAACACCGGGGAGCTGTTTTTT; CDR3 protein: CASSLDELLAGGNTGELFF
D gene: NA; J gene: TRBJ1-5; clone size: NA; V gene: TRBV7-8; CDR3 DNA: TGTGCCAGCAGGTTAGACACGAGCAATCAGCCCCAGCATTTT; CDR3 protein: CASRLDTSNQPQHF
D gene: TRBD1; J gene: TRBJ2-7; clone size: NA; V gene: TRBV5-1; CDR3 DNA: TGCGCCAGCAGCTTGGTCAGTACAGGGGGGTACGAGCAGTACTTC; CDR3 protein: CASSLVSTGGYEQYF
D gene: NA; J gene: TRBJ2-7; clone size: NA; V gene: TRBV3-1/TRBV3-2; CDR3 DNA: TGTGCCAGCAATGTCGGGATGGGGGAGCAGTACTTC; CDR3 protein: CASNVGMGEQYF
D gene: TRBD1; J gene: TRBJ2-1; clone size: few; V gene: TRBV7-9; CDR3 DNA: TGTGCCAGCAGTTCAGGGGGCGAAGAGCAGTTCTTC; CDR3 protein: CASSSGGEEQFF
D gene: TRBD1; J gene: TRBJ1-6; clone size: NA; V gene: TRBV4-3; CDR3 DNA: TGCGCCAGCAGCCAGAAGACAGGGGATAATTCACCCCTCCACTTT; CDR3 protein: CASSQKTGDNSPLHF
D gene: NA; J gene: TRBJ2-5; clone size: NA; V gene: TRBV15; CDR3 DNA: TGTGCCACCAGCAGGGATCGTACAGGGTTTTCACGGGAGACCCAGTACTTC; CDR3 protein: CATSRDRTGFSRETQYF